What follows are 7 T cell receptor beta chains derived from one specimen sequenced in a study of control samples from healthy donors and cancer patients. Libraries were prepared by immunoSEQ multiplex PCR; TCRdb keeps only in-frame clonotypes and omits some of them. The sample yields 150,000 to 180,000 clones, 93% seen once. The sample taken for sequencing was blood. The receptors stem from a man aged 50-60 years in good health.

In nucleotides, the CDR3 is TGCAGCGTTGCCGTAGTGGGCGGAGAGACCCAGTACTTC. Its translation is CSVAVVGGETQYF. V is TRBV29-1 and J is TRBJ2-5; no clear D gene. The germline gives CDR1 SQVTM, CDR2 ANQGSEA. There are 13 residues in the CDR3. V gave up 4 bases and J gave up 4 bases, with 13 bases separating them.

V usage is TRBV18 and J usage is TRBJ2-3; tentative D call: TRBD1 (6 bases). V gave up 4 bases and J gave up 0 bases, with 17 bases separating them. The germline gives CDR1 KGHSH, CDR2 LQKENI. The CDR3 totals 17 residues. The CDR3 is CASSLLITRGSTDTQYF. Here the CDR3 DNA reads TGTGCCAGCTCACTTTTAATTACCAGGGGTAGCACAGATACGCAGTATTTT.

This clone was detected a few times. The J gene is TRBJ2-5, the V gene TRBV4-1; D unresolved. CDR1 is MGHRA and CDR2 is YSYEKL in the germline V gene. V dropped 0 bases and J dropped 2 bases, with 16 bases sitting between them. CDR3 size: 17 residues. CDR3 in amino acids: CASSQDHLTGRQETQYF. CDR3 sequence (DNA): TGCGCCAGCAGCCAAGATCACTTGACGGGCCGTCAAGAGACCCAGTACTTC.

The chain links TRBV9 to TRBJ1-2, with TRBD1 matching 7 bases. With V trimmed by 0 bases and J by 7 bases, 9 bases remained unmatched. Germline V gene data show CDR1 as SGDLS and CDR2 as YYNGEE. The CDR3 runs 15 residues. CDR3 loop: CASSVGTGVISGYTF. Written as DNA, the CDR3 is TGTGCCAGCAGCGTAGGGACAGGCGTAATAAGTGGCTACACCTTC.

This chain connects TRBV5-1 to TRBJ2-7, with a possible D match to TRBD1 (5 bases). The CDR3 is 14 residues long. CDR1 is SGHRS, CDR2 YFSETQ, per germline. The ends were cut back, 0 bases at V and 6 bases at J, with 13 bases in the middle. In DNA, the CDR3 is TGCGCCAGCAGCTTGGGACAGCCGCGATTCGAGCAGTACTTC. Protein product: CASSLGQPRFEQYF.

V is TRBV4-1 and J is TRBJ2-3, with 8 nucleotides matching TRBD1. V lost 3 bases to trimming and J lost 3 bases; unmatched junction nucleotides: 2. This CDR3 comprises 14 residues. Germline lookup yields CDR1 MGHRA and CDR2 YSYEKL. CDR3 sequence reads: CASSHRTGTDTQYF. CDR3 nucleotides: TGCGCCAGCAGCCACCGGACAGGGACAGATACGCAGTATTTT.

The chain couples TRBV28 to TRBJ2-7, with D perhaps TRBD1 (5 bases). The CDR3 is 15 residues long. Germline CDR1 and CDR2: MDHEN and SYDVKM. Trimming left V 3 bases short and J 0 bases short, with 12 bases between. The CDR3 sequence: CASSFPDTSSYEQYF. The CDR3 nucleotides are TGTGCCAGCAGTTTCCCGGACACGAGCTCCTACGAGCAGTACTTC.